This T cell receptor beta chain came from a study of shared clonotypes between healthy human individuals. This table comes from immunoSEQ multiplex PCR, and its TCRdb copy is limited to in-frame clones, with some not included. The sample shows a few hundred thousand clones, 96% of them seen only once. This clone was seen only once. Germline assignment: CDR1 SGHRS and CDR2 YFSETQ. The J segment lost 1 base and the V segment lost 4 bases, leaving 7 bases of the junction unmatched. The length of the CDR3 is 16 residues. Sequenced input: memory CD8+ T cells sorted from blood. The subset: CD45RO+ cells pooled with CCR7-negative TemRA cells. This chain uses TRBV5-1 with TRBJ1-5; 8 bases match TRBD1. This clonotype originated in a man aged 30 to 39 in good health. CDR3 nucleotide sequence: TGCGCCAGCAGCCCCTCGGACAGGGTGAGCAATCAGCCCCAGCATTTT. Protein product: CASSPSDRVSNQPQHF.